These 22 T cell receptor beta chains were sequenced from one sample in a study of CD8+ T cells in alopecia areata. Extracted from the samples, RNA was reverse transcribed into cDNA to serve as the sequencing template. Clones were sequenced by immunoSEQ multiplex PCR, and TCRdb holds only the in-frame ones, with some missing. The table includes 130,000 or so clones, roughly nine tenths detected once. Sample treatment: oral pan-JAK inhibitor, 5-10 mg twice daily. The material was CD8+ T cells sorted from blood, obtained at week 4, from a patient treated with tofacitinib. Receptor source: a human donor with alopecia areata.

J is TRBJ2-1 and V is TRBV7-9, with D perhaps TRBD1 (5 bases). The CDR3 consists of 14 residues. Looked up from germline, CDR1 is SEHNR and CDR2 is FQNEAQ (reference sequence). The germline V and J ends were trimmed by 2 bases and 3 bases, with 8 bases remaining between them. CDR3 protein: CASSLSDSYNEQFF. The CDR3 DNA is TGTGCCAGCAGCTTATCCGACAGCTACAATGAGCAGTTCTTC.

CDR3 region: CAVLRDNSNEQFF. The DNA of the CDR3 is TGTGCCGTCCTCCGGGACAATTCCAATGAGCAGTTCTTC. The chain links TRBV19 to TRBJ2-1; D is possibly TRBD1 (6 bases). Germline CDR1 reads LNHDA; CDR2 reads SQIVND (reference sequence). The germline V and J ends were trimmed by 11 bases and 6 bases, with 17 bases remaining between them. This CDR3 is 13 amino acids long.

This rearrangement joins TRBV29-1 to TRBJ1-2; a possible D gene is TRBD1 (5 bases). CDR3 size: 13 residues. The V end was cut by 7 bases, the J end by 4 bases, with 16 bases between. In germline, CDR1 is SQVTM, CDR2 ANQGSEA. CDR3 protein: CSASGTAGYGYTF. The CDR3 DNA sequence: TGCAGCGCCTCCGGGACGGCGGGCTATGGCTACACCTTC.

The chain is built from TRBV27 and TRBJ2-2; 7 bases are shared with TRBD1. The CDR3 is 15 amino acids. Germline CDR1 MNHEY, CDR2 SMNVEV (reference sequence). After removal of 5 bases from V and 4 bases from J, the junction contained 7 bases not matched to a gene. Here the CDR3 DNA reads TGTGCCAGCAGTCGTGGGGACAGTCGCACCGGGGAGCTGTTTTTT. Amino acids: CASSRGDSRTGELFF.

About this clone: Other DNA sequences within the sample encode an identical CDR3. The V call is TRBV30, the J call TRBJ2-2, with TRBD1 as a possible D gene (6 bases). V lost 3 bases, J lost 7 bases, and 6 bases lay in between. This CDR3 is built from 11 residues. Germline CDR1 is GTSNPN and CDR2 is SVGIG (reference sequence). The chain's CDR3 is CAWSRGGELFF. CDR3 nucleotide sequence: TGTGCCTGGAGCAGGGGCGGGGAGCTGTTTTTT.

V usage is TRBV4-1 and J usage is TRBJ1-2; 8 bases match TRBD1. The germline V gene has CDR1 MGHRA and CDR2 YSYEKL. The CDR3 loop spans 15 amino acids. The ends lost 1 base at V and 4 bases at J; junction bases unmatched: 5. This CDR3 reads CASSQVQGASYGYTF. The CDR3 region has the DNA TGCGCCAGCAGCCAAGTTCAGGGGGCTAGCTATGGCTACACCTTC.

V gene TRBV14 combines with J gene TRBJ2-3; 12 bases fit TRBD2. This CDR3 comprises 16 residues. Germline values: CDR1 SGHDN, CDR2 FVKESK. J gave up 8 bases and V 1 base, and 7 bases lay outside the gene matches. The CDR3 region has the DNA TGTGCCAGCAGCCAAGGTCCTAGCGGGAGGGCAGGTACGCAGTATTTT. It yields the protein CASSQGPSGRAGTQYF.

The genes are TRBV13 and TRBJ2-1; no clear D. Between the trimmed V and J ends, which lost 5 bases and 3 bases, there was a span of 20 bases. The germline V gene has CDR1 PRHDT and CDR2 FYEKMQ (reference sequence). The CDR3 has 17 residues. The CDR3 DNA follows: TGTGCCAGCAGCCCACAAGCCCCAACGAAGAACTACAATGAGCAGTTCTTC. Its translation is CASSPQAPTKNYNEQFF. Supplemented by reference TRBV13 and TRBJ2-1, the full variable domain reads AAGVIQSPRHLIKEKRETATLKCYPIPRHDTVYWYQQGPGQDPQFLISFYEKMQSDKGSIPDRFSAQQFSDYHSELNMSSLELGDSALYFCASSPQAPTKNYNEQFFGPGTRLTVL.

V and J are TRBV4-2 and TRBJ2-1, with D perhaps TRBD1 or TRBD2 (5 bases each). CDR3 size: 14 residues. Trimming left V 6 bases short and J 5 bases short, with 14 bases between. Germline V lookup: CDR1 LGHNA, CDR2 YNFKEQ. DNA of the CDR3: TGTGCCAGCAGTCCCGATGGGACGCACAATGAGCAGTTCTTC. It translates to CASSPDGTHNEQFF.

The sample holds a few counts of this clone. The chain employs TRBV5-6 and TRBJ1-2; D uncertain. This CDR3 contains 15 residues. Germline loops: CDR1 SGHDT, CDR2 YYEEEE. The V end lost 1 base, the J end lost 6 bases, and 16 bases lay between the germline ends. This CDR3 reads CASSLRQKNLHGYTF. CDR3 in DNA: TGTGCCAGCAGCTTGCGGCAGAAGAACTTACATGGCTACACCTTC.

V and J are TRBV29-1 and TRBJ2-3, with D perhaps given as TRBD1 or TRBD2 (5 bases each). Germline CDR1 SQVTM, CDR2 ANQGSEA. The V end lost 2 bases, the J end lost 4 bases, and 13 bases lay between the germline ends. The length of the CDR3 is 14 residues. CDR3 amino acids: CSVERGRGADTQYF. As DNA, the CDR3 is TGCAGCGTTGAAAGGGGTCGAGGGGCAGATACGCAGTATTTT.

In DNA, the CDR3 is TGCAGCGTTTCTAAGGCGGACTACGAGCAGTACTTC. Translation: CSVSKADYEQYF. The chain links TRBV29-1 to TRBJ2-7; D unclear. Germline lookup yields CDR1 SQVTM and CDR2 ANQGSEA. The CDR3 loop spans 12 amino acids. V lost 5 bases, J lost 3 bases, and 11 bases lay in between.

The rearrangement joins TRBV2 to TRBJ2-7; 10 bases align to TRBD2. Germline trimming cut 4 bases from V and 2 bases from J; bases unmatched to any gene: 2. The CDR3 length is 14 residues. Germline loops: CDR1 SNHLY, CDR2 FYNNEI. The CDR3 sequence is CASSVGLAAYEQYF. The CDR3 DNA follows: TGTGCCAGCAGTGTTGGACTAGCGGCCTACGAGCAGTACTTC.

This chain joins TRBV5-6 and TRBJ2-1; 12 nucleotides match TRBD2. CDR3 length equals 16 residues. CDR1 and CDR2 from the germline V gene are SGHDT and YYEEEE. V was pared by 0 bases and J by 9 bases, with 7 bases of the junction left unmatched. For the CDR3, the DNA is TGTGCCAGCAGCTTGGGAGCTAGCGGGAGGGCTATTGAGCAGTTCTTC. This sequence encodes CASSLGASGRAIEQFF. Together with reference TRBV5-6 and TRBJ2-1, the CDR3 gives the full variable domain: DAGVTQSPTHLIKTRGQQVTLRCSPKSGHDTVSWYQQALGQGPQFIFQYYEEEERQRGNFPDRFSGHQFPNYSSELNVNALLLGDSALYLCASSLGASGRAIEQFFGPGTRLTVL.

The CDR3 loop reads CATSREEGGSYEQYF. CDR3 bases: TGTGCCACCAGCAGGGAGGAGGGGGGCTCCTACGAGCAGTACTTC. This chain connects TRBV15 to TRBJ2-7; D assignment may be TRBD1 or TRBD2 (6 bases each). The CDR3 length is 15 residues. Germline CDR1 is LNHNV and CDR2 is YYDKDF (reference sequence). Trimming pared 3 bases from V and 0 bases from J, leaving 12 bases between.

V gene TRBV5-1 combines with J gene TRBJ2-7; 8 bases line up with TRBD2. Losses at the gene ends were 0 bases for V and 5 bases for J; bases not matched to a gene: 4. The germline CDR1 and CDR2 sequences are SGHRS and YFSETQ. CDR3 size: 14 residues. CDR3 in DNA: TGCGCCAGCAGCTTGGAGCGGGAGAACCACGAGCAGTACTTC. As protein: CASSLERENHEQYF.

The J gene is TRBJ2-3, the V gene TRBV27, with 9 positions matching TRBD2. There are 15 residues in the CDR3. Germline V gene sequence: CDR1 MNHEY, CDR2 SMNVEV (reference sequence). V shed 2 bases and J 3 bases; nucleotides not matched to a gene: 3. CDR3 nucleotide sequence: TGTGCCAGCAGTTTAACCCTAGCGGGGACAGATACGCAGTATTTT. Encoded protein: CASSLTLAGTDTQYF.

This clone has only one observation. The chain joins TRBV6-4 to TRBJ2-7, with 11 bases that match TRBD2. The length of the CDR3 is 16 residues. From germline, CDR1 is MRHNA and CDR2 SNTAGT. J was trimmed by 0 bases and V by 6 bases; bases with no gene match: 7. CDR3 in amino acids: CASRRLAGGASYEQYF. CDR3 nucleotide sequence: TGTGCCAGCAGGAGATTAGCGGGGGGGGCCTCCTACGAGCAGTACTTC.

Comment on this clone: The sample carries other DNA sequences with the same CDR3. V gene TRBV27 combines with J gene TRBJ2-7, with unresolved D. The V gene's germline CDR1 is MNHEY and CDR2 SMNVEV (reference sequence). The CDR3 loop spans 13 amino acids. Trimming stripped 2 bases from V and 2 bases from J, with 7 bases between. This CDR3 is CASSLTSAYEQYF. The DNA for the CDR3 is TGTGCCAGCAGTTTAACGTCAGCCTACGAGCAGTACTTC.

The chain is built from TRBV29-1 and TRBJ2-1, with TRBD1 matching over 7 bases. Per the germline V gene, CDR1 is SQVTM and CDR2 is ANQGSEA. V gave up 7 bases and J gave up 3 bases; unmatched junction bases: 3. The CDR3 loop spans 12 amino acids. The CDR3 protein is CSDGTVYNEQFF. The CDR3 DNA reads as TGCAGCGATGGGACAGTCTACAATGAGCAGTTCTTC.

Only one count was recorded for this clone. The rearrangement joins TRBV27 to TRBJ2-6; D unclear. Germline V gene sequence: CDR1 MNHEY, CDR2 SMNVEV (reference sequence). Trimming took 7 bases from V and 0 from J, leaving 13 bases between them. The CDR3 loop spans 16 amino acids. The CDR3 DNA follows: TGTGCCAGCAAACCTTATAGGAGCTCTGGGGCCAACGTCCTGACTTTC. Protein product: CASKPYRSSGANVLTF.

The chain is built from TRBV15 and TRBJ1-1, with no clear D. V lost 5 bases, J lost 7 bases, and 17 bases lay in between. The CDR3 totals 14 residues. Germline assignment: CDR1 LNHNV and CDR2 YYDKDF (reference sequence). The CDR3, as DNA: TGTGCCACCAGCCCGGAGGCAGGATGGGGTGAAGCTTTCTTT. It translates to CATSPEAGWGEAFF. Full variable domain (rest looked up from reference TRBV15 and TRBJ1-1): DAMVIQNPRYQVTQFGKPVTLSCSQTLNHNVMYWYQQKSSQAPKLLFHYYDKDFNNEADTPDNFQSRRPNTSFCFLDIRSPGLGDTAMYLCATSPEAGWGEAFFGQGTRLTVV.